This paragraph covers one TCR beta chain sequence. The antigen is undetermined. The use of a sample-barcoded 5' primer and a J-beta primer mix characterized a second PCR of about 7 to 12 cycles. MiXCR, applied by TCRdb to the 5' RACE reads, yields one record per CDR3 protein. The sample shows 600,000 to 650,000 distinct CDR3 sequences, roughly 50% of them seen only once. This record comes from a study of blood T cells in healthy people across ages. Study results and caveats: The unsorted PBMCs prevented any conclusive comparison of naive versus antigen-experienced cells. The study found more naive CD4+ cells and higher diversity in long-lived than aged donors. A roughly linear fall in TCR beta diversity per million T cells was seen with increasing age.

Each sample yielded at least 6 micrograms of PBMC total RNA. V lost 6 bases, J lost 0 bases, and 9 bases lay in between. The CDR3 is 13 amino acids. The J gene is TRBJ2-7, the V gene TRBV12-3 or TRBV12-4; the D gene is possibly TRBD2 (6 bases). The source of this sequence is a man between 60 and 70 years old in good health. The sample taken for sequencing was blood. CDR3 bases: TGTGCCAGCAGCCGGGGGATCTCCTACGAGCAGTACTTC. Amino acid sequence: CASSRGISYEQYF.